The 18 T cell receptor beta chains reported below all come from one sample, sequenced in a study of T cell repertoires in cytomegalovirus infection. Using its own MiXCR run on the reads, TCRdb lists one record per CDR3 protein. The sample contains hundreds of thousands of distinct CDR3 sequences, roughly a third of which appear only once. Sequencing was done on a sample of PBMCs. The receptor source for this set is a human donor in good health (CMV status not recorded). Some clones in this sample may be carry-over from other donors' samples.

The V call is TRBV28, the J call TRBJ2-3, with 10 bases identical to TRBD2. This CDR3 region has 16 residues. With V trimmed by 3 bases and J by 3 bases, 6 bases remained unmatched. CDR1 is MDHEN, CDR2 SYDVKM, per germline. In DNA, the CDR3 is TGTGCCAGCAGTTTCCCTAGCGGGAGTGGGACAGATACGCAGTATTTT. It translates to CASSFPSGSGTDTQYF.

This clonotype came up a few times. The chain uses TRBV9 and TRBJ2-7, with a tentative D call TRBD2 (6 bases). CDR3 length equals 14 residues. CDR1 is SGDLS and CDR2 is YYNGEE in the germline V gene. The germline V and J ends were trimmed by 0 bases and 2 bases, with 9 bases remaining between them. The CDR3 reads CASSVGGAPYEQYF. The CDR3 DNA sequence: TGTGCCAGCAGCGTAGGCGGGGCACCCTACGAGCAGTACTTC.

This clonotype was counted only a few times. The chain couples TRBV5-4 to TRBJ2-1, with TRBD2 matching 8 bases. The germline gives CDR1 SGHNT, CDR2 YYREEE (reference sequence). This CDR3 spans 15 amino acids. The ends lost 5 bases at V and 0 bases at J; junction bases unmatched: 4. The CDR3 sequence is CASRLSGGSYNEQFF. The CDR3 bases are TGTGCCAGCAGACTAAGCGGGGGCTCCTACAATGAGCAGTTCTTC. The full variable domain, its missing parts supplied by reference TRBV5-4 and TRBJ2-1, is ETGVTQSPTHLIKTRGQQVTLRCSSQSGHNTVSWYQQALGQGPQFIFQYYREEENGRGNFPPRFSGLQFPNYSSELNVNALELDDSALYLCASRLSGGSYNEQFFGPGTRLTVL.

Comments on this clonotype: The final CDR3 position lacks the conserved phenylalanine or tryptophan, pointing to a likely read error. The chain employs TRBV9 and TRBJ1-3; D call uncertain. The CDR3 loop spans 16 amino acids. Germline V gene data show CDR1 as SGDLS and CDR2 as YYNGEE. The CDR3 is CASSVAPGRSGNTIYL. DNA of the CDR3: TGTGCCAGCAGCGTAGCCCCAGGACGCTCTGGAAACACAATATATTTG.

The chain uses TRBV7-8 and TRBJ1-1; D gene ambiguous. Trimming stripped 0 bases from V and 7 bases from J, with 18 bases between. Germline V gene sequence: CDR1 SGHVS, CDR2 FQNEAQ. The length of the CDR3 is 16 residues. The chain's CDR3 is CASSLAMVGSAGEAFF. The CDR3 nucleotides read TGTGCCAGCAGCTTAGCGATGGTAGGGTCCGCCGGTGAAGCTTTCTTT. Drawing the rest from reference TRBV7-8 and TRBJ1-1, the complete variable domain is GAGVSQSPRYKVAKRGQDVALRCDPISGHVSLFWYQQALGQGPEFLTYFQNEAQLDKSGLPSDRFFAERPEGSVSTLKIQRTQQEDSAVYLCASSLAMVGSAGEAFFGQGTRLTVV.

In its sample, this clonotype was seen many times. V gene TRBV10-3 combines with J gene TRBJ2-3; 10 nucleotides line up with TRBD2. The CDR3 covers 14 residues. V lost 11 bases and J lost 2; bases outside the gene matches: 7. The germline V gene encodes CDR1 ENHRY and CDR2 SYGVKD. CDR3 DNA: TGTGCCGTCCAAGGGACTAGCGACACAGATACGCAGTATTTT. The encoded protein is CAVQGTSDTDTQYF.

This clonotype has just a few counts. For the CDR3, the DNA is TGTGCCAGCTCACCGATATCGCAACCTCAAGAGACCCAGTACTTC. It encodes CASSPISQPQETQYF. The chain employs TRBV18 and TRBJ2-5; D is uncertain. From germline, CDR1 is KGHSH and CDR2 LQKENI. Trimming removed 3 bases from V and 2 bases from J, with 13 bases in between. The CDR3 totals 15 residues.

The J gene is TRBJ2-1, the V gene TRBV27, with D perhaps matching TRBD1 (6 bases). The germline CDR1 and CDR2 sequences are MNHEY and SMNVEV (reference sequence). The V end was cut by 4 bases, the J end by 6 bases, with 16 bases between. This CDR3 spans 15 amino acids. The CDR3 protein is CASSSRQGNSNEQFF. As DNA, the CDR3 is TGTGCCAGCAGTTCCCGGCAGGGGAATTCCAATGAGCAGTTCTTC.

The V gene is TRBV7-9, the J gene TRBJ1-2, with D unresolved. Trimming stripped 1 base from V and 4 bases from J, with 7 bases between. The CDR3 is 13 residues long. The germline CDR1 and CDR2 sequences are SEHNR and FQNEAQ (reference sequence). The CDR3 DNA follows: TGTGCCAGCAGCTTAGAAGGGATCTATGGCTACACCTTC. As protein: CASSLEGIYGYTF.

Turning to this clonotype: Because it lacks the conserved phenylalanine or tryptophan at the end, this CDR3 is likely a read error. The genes are TRBV20-1 and TRBJ1-5; D remains ambiguous. The CDR3 has 13 amino acids. Trimming pared 6 bases from V and 4 bases from J, leaving 13 bases between. Germline CDR1 reads DFQATT; CDR2 reads SNEGSKA (reference sequence). CDR3 nucleotides: TGCAGTGCCCCGGTGGACCTTAATCAGCCCCAGCATTCT. This translates into CSAPVDLNQPQHS.

The chain couples TRBV19 to TRBJ1-5; no firm D call. V shed 3 bases and J shed 3 bases, with 15 bases lying between them. This CDR3 has 16 residues. CDR1 and CDR2 from the germline V gene are LNHDA and SQIVND (reference sequence). The CDR3 DNA reads as TGTGCCAGTAGTATGCCGTCTACAGTTAACAATCAGCCCCAGCATTTT. Protein sequence: CASSMPSTVNNQPQHF. The full variable domain, in which reference TRBV19 and TRBJ1-5 provide the parts outside the CDR3, is DGGITQSPKYLFRKEGQNVTLSCEQNLNHDAMYWYRQDPGQGLRLIYYSQIVNDFQKGDIAEGYSVSREKKESFPLTVTSAQKNPTAFYLCASSMPSTVNNQPQHFGDGTRLSIL.

The CDR3 DNA is TGTGCCTGGGGGAGGGGGGACAATCAGCCCCAGCATTTT. Protein: CAWGRGDNQPQHF. This chain connects TRBV30 to TRBJ1-5; a possible D gene is TRBD1 (6 bases). Germline CDR1 GTSNPN, CDR2 SVGIG (reference sequence). This CDR3 contains 13 residues. V was clipped by 5 bases and J by 3 bases, with 11 bases between them. Full variable domain (rest looked up from reference TRBV30 and TRBJ1-5): SQTIHQWPATLVQPVGSPLSLECTVEGTSNPNLYWYRQAAGRGLQLLFYSVGIGQISSEVPQNLSASRPQDRQFILSSKKLLLSDSGFYLCAWGRGDNQPQHFGDGTRLSIL.

The chain is built from TRBV30 and TRBJ1-2; TRBD1 matches 7 bases. The length of the CDR3 is 14 residues. J was trimmed by 0 bases and V by 2 bases; bases with no gene match: 3. Germline-derived CDR1 and CDR2 are GTSNPN and SVGIG (reference sequence). The CDR3 coding sequence is TGTGCCTGGAGTTTCGGGACAGCTAACTATGGCTACACCTTC. Translated, it gives CAWSFGTANYGYTF.

This clonotype showed up just a few times. The rearrangement links TRBV2 to TRBJ1-5; D is possibly TRBD1 (6 bases). In germline, CDR1 is SNHLY, CDR2 FYNNEI. This CDR3 is 16 amino acids long. Trimming removed 5 bases from V and 1 base from J, with 15 bases in between. CDR3 DNA: TGTGCCAGCAGTTTAAACAGGGCGATGAGCAATCAGCCCCAGCATTTT. Translated, it gives CASSLNRAMSNQPQHF.

This sequence joins TRBV11-2 and TRBJ2-5; D is ambiguous. V lost 6 bases to trimming and J lost 1 base, with 12 bases between them. Germline CDR1 reads SGHAT; CDR2 reads FQNNGV. The CDR3 is made up of 14 amino acids. The CDR3 DNA is TGTGCCAGCAGACTCGCACTGCCCCAAGAGACCCAGTACTTC. It translates to CASRLALPQETQYF.

There are a few counts of this clonotype. This sequence joins TRBV5-8 and TRBJ1-1, with 9 bases matching TRBD1. This CDR3 has 13 residues. The germline CDR1 and CDR2 sequences are SGHTS and YDEGEE. V lost 9 bases, J lost 5 bases, and 8 bases stayed unmatched. Written as DNA, the CDR3 is TGTGCCACTCGTGACAGGGGGGGAACTGAAGCTTTCTTT. Amino acids: CATRDRGGTEAFF. Complete variable domain (other parts from reference TRBV5-8 and TRBJ1-1): EAGVTQSPTHLIKTRGQQATLRCSPISGHTSVYWYQQALGLGLQFLLWYDEGEERNRGNFPPRFSGRQFPNYSSELNVNALELEDSALYLCATRDRGGTEAFFGQGTRLTVV.

In its sample, this clonotype was seen many times. V gene TRBV7-3 combines with J gene TRBJ2-7; 10 bases fit TRBD1. Per the germline V gene, CDR1 is SGHTA and CDR2 is FQGTGA. This CDR3 has 15 amino acids. The ends lost 3 bases at V and 4 bases at J; junction bases unmatched: 6. The CDR3 protein is CASSFAGTGAYEQYF. Written as DNA, the CDR3 is TGTGCCAGCAGCTTTGCCGGGACAGGGGCTTACGAGCAGTACTTC. The variable domain in full, completed from reference TRBV7-3 and TRBJ2-7, reads GAGVSQTPSNKVTEKGKYVELRCDPISGHTALYWYRQSLGQGPEFLIYFQGTGAADDSGLPNDRFFAVRPEGSVSTLKIQRTERGDSAVYLCASSFAGTGAYEQYFGPGTRLTVT.

The rearrangement uses TRBV28 and TRBJ2-7, with D perhaps given as TRBD1 or TRBD2 (5 bases each). V dropped 4 bases and J dropped 1 base, with 20 bases sitting between them. This CDR3 comprises 17 residues. Per germline, CDR1 MDHEN and CDR2 SYDVKM. The CDR3 coding sequence is TGTGCCAGCAGTTCCCCGCTCGAAGGGACGGCTTCCTACGAGCAGTACTTC. Its translation is CASSSPLEGTASYEQYF.